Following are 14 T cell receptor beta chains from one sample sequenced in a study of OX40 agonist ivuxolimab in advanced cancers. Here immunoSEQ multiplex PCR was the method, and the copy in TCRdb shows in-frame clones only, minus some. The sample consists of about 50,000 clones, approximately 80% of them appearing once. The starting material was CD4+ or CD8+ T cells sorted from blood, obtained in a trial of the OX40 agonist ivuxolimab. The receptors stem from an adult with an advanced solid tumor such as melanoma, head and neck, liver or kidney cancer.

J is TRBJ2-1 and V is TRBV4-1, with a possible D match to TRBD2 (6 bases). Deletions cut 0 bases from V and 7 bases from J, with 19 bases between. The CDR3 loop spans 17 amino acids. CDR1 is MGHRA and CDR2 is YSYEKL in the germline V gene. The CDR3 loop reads CASSQESPRLGRNEQFF. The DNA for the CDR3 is TGCGCCAGCAGCCAAGAATCCCCTCGACTAGGTCGGAATGAGCAGTTCTTC.

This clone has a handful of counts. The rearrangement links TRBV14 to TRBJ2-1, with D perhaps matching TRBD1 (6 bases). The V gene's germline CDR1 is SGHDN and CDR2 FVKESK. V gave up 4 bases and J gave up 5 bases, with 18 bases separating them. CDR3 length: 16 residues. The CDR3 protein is CASSRAQGLRNNEQFF. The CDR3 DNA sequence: TGTGCCAGCAGCCGAGCACAGGGTCTGAGGAACAATGAGCAGTTCTTC. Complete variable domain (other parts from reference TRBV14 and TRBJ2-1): EAGVTQFPSHSVIEKGQTVTLRCDPISGHDNLYWYRRVMGKEIKFLLHFVKESKQDESGMPNNRFLAERTGGTYSTLKVQPAELEDSGVYFCASSRAQGLRNNEQFFGPGTRLTVL.

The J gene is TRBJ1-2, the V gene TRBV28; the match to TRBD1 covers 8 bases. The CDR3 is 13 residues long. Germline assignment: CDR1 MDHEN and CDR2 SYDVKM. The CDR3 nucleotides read TGTTTGACAGGGGCGACCCTCAACTATGGCTACACCTTC. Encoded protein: CLTGATLNYGYTF.

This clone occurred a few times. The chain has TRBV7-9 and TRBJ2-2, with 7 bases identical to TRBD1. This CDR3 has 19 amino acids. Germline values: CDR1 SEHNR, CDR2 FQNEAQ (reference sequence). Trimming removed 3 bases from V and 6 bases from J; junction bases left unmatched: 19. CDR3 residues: CASSFSVITGAIDPGELFF. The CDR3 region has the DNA TGTGCCAGCAGCTTTTCGGTGATTACAGGGGCGATTGACCCCGGGGAGCTGTTTTTT.

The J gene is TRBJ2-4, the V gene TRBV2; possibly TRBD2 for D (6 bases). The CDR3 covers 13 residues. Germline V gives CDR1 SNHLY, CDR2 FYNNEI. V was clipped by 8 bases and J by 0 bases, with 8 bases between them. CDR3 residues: CASWGLAKNIQYF. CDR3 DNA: TGTGCCAGCTGGGGACTAGCCAAAAACATTCAGTACTTC.

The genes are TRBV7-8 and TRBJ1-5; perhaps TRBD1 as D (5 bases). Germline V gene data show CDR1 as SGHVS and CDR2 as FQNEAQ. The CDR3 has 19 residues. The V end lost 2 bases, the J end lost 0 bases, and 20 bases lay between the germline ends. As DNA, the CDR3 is TGTGCCAGCAGCTTACGGGACGACCGTCCTTATTATAGCAATCAGCCCCAGCATTTT. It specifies CASSLRDDRPYYSNQPQHF.

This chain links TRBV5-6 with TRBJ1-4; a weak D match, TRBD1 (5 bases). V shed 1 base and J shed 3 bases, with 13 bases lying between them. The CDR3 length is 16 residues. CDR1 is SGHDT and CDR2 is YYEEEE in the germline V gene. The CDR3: CASSLPKGPANEKLFF. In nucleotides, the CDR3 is TGTGCCAGCAGCTTGCCGAAGGGGCCAGCTAATGAAAAACTGTTTTTT.

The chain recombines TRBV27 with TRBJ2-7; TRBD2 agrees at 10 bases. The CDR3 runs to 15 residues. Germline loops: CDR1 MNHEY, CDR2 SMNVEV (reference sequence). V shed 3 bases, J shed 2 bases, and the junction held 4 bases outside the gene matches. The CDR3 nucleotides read TGTGCCAGCAGTTTCGGACTAGCGGATCCCTACGAGCAGTACTTC. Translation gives CASSFGLADPYEQYF.

CDR3 loop: CASSPPTTAYEQYF. The DNA of the CDR3 is TGTGCCAGCTCACCACCCACTACCGCCTACGAGCAGTACTTC. The J gene is TRBJ2-7, the V gene TRBV18; D uncertain. The CDR3 has 14 residues. Trimming shortened V by 0 bases and J by 2 bases, and 8 bases separated the two germline ends. In germline, CDR1 is KGHSH, CDR2 LQKENI.

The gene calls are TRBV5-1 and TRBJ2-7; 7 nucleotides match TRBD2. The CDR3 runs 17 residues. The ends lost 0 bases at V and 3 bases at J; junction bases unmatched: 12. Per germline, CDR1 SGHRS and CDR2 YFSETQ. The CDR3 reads CASSLGPPASGYYEQYF. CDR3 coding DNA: TGCGCCAGCAGCTTGGGGCCCCCCGCTAGCGGCTACTACGAGCAGTACTTC.

CDR3 sequence: CASSLSSGTVAETQYF. The DNA for the CDR3 is TGCGCCAGCAGCTTGTCTAGCGGGACAGTCGCAGAGACCCAGTACTTC. The J gene is TRBJ2-5, the V gene TRBV5-1, with 9 bases lining up with TRBD2. This CDR3 has 16 amino acids. The germline V gene has CDR1 SGHRS and CDR2 YFSETQ. Trimming at V came to 1 base and at J to 4 bases, leaving 8 bases not matched to a gene.

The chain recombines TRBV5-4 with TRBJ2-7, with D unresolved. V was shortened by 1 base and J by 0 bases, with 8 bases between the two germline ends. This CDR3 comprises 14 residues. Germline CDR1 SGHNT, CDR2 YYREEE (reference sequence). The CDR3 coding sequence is TGTGCCAGCAGCTTGTTCTCTAGCTCCTACGAGCAGTACTTC. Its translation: CASSLFSSSYEQYF.

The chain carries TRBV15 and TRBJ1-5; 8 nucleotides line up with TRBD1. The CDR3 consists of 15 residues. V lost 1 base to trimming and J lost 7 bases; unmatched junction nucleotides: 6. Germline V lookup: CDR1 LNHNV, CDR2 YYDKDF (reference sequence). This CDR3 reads CATSRGQGIRQPQHF. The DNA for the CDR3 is TGTGCCACCAGCAGAGGACAGGGGATAAGGCAGCCCCAGCATTTT.

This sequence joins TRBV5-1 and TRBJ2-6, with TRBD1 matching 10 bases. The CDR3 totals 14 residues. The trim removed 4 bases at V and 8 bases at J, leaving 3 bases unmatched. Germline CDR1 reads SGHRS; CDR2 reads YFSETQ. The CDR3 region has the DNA TGCGCCAGCAGCCTCGACAGGGGGCCCAACGTCCTGACTTTC. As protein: CASSLDRGPNVLTF.